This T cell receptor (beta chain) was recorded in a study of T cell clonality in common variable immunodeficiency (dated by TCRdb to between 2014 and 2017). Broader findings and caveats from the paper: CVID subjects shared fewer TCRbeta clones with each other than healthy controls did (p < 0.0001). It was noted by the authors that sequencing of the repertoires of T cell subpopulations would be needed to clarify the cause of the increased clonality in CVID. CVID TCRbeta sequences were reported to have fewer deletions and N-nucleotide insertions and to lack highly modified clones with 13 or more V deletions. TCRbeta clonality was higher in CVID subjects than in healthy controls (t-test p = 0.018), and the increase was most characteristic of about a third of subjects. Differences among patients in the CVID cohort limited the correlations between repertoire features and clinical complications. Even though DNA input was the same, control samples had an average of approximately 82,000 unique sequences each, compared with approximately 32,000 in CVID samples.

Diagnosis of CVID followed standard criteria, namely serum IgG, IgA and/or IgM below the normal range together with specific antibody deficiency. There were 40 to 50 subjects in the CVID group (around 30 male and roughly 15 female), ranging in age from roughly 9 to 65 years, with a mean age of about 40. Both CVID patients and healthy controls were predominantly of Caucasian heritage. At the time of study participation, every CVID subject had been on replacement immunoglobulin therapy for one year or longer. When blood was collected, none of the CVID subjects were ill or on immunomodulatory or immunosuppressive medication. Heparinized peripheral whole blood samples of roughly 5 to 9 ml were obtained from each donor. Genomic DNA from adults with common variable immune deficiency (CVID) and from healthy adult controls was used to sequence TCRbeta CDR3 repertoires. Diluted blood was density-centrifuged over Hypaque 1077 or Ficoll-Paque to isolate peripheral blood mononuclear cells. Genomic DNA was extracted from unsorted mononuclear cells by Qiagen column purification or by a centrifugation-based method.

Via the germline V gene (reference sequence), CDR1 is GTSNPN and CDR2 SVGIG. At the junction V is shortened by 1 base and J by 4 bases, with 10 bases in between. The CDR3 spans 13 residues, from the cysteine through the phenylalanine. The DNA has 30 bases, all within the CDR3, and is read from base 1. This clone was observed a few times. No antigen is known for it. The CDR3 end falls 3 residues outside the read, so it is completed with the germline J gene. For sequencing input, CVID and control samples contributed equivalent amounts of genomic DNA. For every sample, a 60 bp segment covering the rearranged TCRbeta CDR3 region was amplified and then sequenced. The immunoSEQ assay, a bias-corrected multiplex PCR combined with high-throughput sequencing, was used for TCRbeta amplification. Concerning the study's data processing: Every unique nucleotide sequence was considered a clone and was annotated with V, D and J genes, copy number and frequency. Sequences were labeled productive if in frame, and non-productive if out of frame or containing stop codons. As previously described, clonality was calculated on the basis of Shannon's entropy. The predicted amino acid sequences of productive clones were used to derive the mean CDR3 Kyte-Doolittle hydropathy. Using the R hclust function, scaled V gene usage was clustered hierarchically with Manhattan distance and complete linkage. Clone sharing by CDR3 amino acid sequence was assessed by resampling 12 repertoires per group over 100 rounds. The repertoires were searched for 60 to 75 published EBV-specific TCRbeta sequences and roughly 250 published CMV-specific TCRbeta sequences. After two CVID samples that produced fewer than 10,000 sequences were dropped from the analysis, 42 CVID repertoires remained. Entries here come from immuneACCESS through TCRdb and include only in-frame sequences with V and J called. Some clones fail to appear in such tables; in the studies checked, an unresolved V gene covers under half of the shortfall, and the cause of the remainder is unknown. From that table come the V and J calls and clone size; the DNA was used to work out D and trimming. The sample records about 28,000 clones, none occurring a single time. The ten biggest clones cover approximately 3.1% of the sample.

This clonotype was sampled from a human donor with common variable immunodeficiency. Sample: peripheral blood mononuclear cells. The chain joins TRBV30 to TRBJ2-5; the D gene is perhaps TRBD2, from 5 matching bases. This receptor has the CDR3 CAWSGGFRETQYF. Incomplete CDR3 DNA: TGTGCCTGGAGTGGCGGGTTTAGAGAGACC.